This TCR beta chain was obtained from a study of shared clonotypes between healthy human individuals. As for the study in general: Each donor's CD8 memory used one plate, CD8 naive two, each CD4 subset three.

The study's findings and limits: Collection of samples was limited to blood; tissue repertoires likely differ. Naive subsets typically showed greater estimated richness than memory subsets.

Investigators divided CD4+ cells into CD45RA+ naive and CD45RA-negative memory subsets. Germline CDR1 is MNHEY and CDR2 is SMNVEV (reference sequence). V was clipped by 3 bases and J by 2 bases; unmatched bases: 6. This CDR3 contains 15 residues. Worth noting for this clone: What it binds is unknown.

Only in-frame clones appear in the TCRdb table, and some are missing; sequencing was by immunoSEQ multiplex PCR. This table holds millions of clones, 85% to 95% found once. Sequenced input: naive CD4+ T cells from PBMCs. Subset reported: CD45RA+ positively selected. The sequence was collected from a man aged 18 to 30 in good health. Some clones in this sample may be carry-over from other donors' samples. This chain links TRBV27 with TRBJ1-2, with TRBD1 matching over 7 bases. The DNA for the CDR3 is TGTGCCAGCAGTTTCCGGACAGGAAAAAACTATGGCTACACCTTC. This gives the protein CASSFRTGKNYGYTF.